A selection of T cell receptor beta chains follows, all from one sample in a study of naive and memory T cell subsets. One entry per CDR3 protein, called by TCRdb with MiXCR from the 5' RACE reads. The table includes over 45,000 distinct CDR3 sequences, 6.5% to 8.5% detected once. These TCRs come from a female donor in good health. Each CDR3 is given with its conserved first and last residue. D genes are given only for firm matches. Expanded clones are given a class, and other clones once, few, many or no size at all.

cdr3_aa cdr3_nt v_call d_call clone_size j_call
CAISQGNRNQPQHF TGTGCCATCAGTCAGGGGAACCGCAATCAGCCCCAGCATTTT TRBV10-3 - few TRBJ1-5
CSAVYVARFYEQYF TGCAGTGCTGTCTACGTGGCGAGGTTCTACGAGCAGTACTTC TRBV20-1 - few TRBJ2-7
CASSYSRRALNSPLHF TGTGCCAGCAGTTACTCGAGACGGGCTCTGAATTCACCCCTCCACTTT TRBV6-5 - many TRBJ1-6
CASTVMGTTTEAFF TGTGCCAGCACCGTTATGGGGACGACCACTGAAGCTTTCTTT TRBV2 - - TRBJ1-1
CASSLDPGPETQYF TGTGCCAGCAGCTTGGATCCGGGCCCAGAGACCCAGTACTTC TRBV5-4 - many TRBJ2-5
CSAPSGGKETQYF TGCAGTGCTCCTAGCGGGGGAAAAGAGACCCAGTACTTC TRBV20-1 TRBD2 few TRBJ2-5
CASSMEDGLGVNQPQHF TGTGCCAGTAGTATGGAAGATGGATTAGGAGTCAATCAGCCCCAGCATTTT TRBV19 - - TRBJ1-5
CASSFGQGGRQETQYF TGTGCCAGCAGCTTCGGGCAGGGAGGAAGGCAAGAGACCCAGTACTTC TRBV7-2 - - TRBJ2-5
CASSLGSADTQYF TGTGCCAGCAGTTTAGGTTCAGCAGATACGCAGTATTTT TRBV12-3/TRBV12-4 - many TRBJ2-3
CASSQYVRGAVETQYF TGCGCCAGCAGCCAATATGTCCGGGGGGCCGTCGAGACCCAGTACTTC TRBV4-1 - - TRBJ2-5
CSARPRVDTEAFF TGCAGTGCTAGACCCAGGGTGGACACTGAAGCTTTCTTT TRBV20-1 - many TRBJ1-1
CASSLVGLAIRGSTDTQYF TGTGCCAGCAGCTTAGTCGGGCTAGCGATTAGGGGGAGCACAGATACGCAGTATTTT TRBV7-2 - many TRBJ2-3
CATSEGQPNQPQHF TGTGCCACCAGTGAAGGACAGCCCAATCAGCCCCAGCATTTT TRBV24-1 - - TRBJ1-5
CASRATGANYGYTF TGTGCCAGCAGGGCGACCGGCGCTAACTATGGCTACACCTTC TRBV6-2/TRBV6-3 - many TRBJ1-2
CSASARNTEAFF TGCAGTGCCTCAGCCCGGAACACTGAAGCTTTCTTT TRBV20-1 - many TRBJ1-1
CASSNRDTLRNYGYTF TGTGCCAGCAGTAACCGGGACACTTTGAGGAACTATGGCTACACCTTC TRBV6-5 - few TRBJ1-2
CASSSRTANGDTF TGTGCCAGCAGCTCGAGGACGGCGAATGGCGACACCTTC TRBV7-2 - few TRBJ1-2
CASSPTREGREKLFF TGCGCCAGCAGCCCCACTCGGGAAGGGCGAGAAAAACTGTTTTTT TRBV4-1 - - TRBJ1-4
CASSKSSGTNTEAFF TGCGCCAGCAGCAAGAGCTCCGGGACAAACACTGAAGCTTTCTTT TRBV5-1 - few TRBJ1-1
CSARIRGLSGNTIYF TGCAGTGCTAGGATCAGGGGGCTCTCTGGAAACACCATATATTTT TRBV20-1 TRBD1 many TRBJ1-3
CASSPPVSGTDTQYF TGTGCCAGCTCACCACCGGTAAGCGGCACAGATACGCAGTATTTT TRBV18 - many TRBJ2-3
CASSLVGGRGYQPQHF TGTGCCAGCAGTTTAGTTGGGGGGAGGGGGTATCAGCCCCAGCATTTT TRBV27 - few TRBJ1-5
CASSLAGLRQPQHF TGTGCCAGCAGCTTAGCAGGGCTGAGACAGCCCCAGCATTTT TRBV7-8 - few TRBJ1-5
CAWSGPYEQYF TGTGCCTGGAGTGGACCCTACGAGCAGTACTTC TRBV30 - few TRBJ2-7
CASSYPAGGFTDTQYF TGTGCCAGCAGTTACCCGGCAGGGGGGTTCACAGATACGCAGTATTTT TRBV6-2/TRBV6-3 - many TRBJ2-3
CASSWTAGEKLFF TGTGCCAGCAGTTGGACTGCGGGGGAAAAACTGTTTTTT TRBV12-3/TRBV12-4 - many TRBJ1-4
CASSKTQTGNYSPLHF TGTGCCAGCAGCAAGACACAAACAGGGAACTATTCACCCCTCCACTTT TRBV13 - many TRBJ1-6
CASRRGESTDTQYF TGTGCCAGCAGACGGGGGGAGAGCACAGATACGCAGTATTTT TRBV6-1 TRBD2 - TRBJ2-3
CASSLSYYEQYF TGTGCCAGCAGTTTATCATACTACGAGCAGTACTTC TRBV28 - few TRBJ2-7
CASSYSRGSGNTIYF TGTGCCAGCAGTTACTCGAGGGGGTCTGGAAACACCATATATTTT TRBV6-5 - many TRBJ1-3
CASSYSGGSPTEQYF TGTGCCAGTAGTTACTCAGGGGGATCCCCTACGGAGCAGTACTTC TRBV19 TRBD1 once TRBJ2-7
CASSFAGAGANVLTF TGTGCCAGCAGTTTCGCGGGGGCTGGGGCCAACGTCCTGACTTTC TRBV28 TRBD2 few TRBJ2-6
CASSHNAGGTEAFF TGCGCCAGCAGCCACAATGCAGGGGGGACTGAAGCTTTCTTT TRBV4-1 TRBD1 many TRBJ1-1
CASSTRLAGSTDTQYF TGTGCCAGCAGCACCAGACTAGCGGGGAGCACAGATACGCAGTATTTT TRBV13 TRBD2 few TRBJ2-3
CASSDSYEQYF TGTGCCAGCAGTGATTCCTACGAGCAGTACTTC TRBV6-2/TRBV6-3 - many TRBJ2-7
CASSPGLYRGTETQYF TGTGCCAGCAGCCCAGGCCTTTACAGGGGGACAGAGACCCAGTACTTC TRBV9 TRBD1 - TRBJ2-5
CASSLGLQGTGELFF TGTGCCAGCAGCTTAGGTTTACAGGGCACCGGGGAGCTGTTTTTT TRBV7-3 - - TRBJ2-2
CASSLEVGRLAEQFF TGTGCCAGCAGCTTAGAAGTAGGTAGGCTCGCTGAGCAGTTCTTC TRBV11-2 - few TRBJ2-1
CASSFGQIEKLFF TGTGCCAGCAGCTTCGGACAGATTGAAAAACTGTTTTTT TRBV5-6 - many TRBJ1-4
CASSDSLSGWGQPQHF TGTGCCAGCAGTGATTCCCTCTCAGGGTGGGGTCAGCCCCAGCATTTT TRBV25-1 - many TRBJ1-5
CASSRDYPGETQYF TGTGCCAGCAGCCGCGATTACCCAGGAGAGACCCAGTACTTC TRBV7-8 - many TRBJ2-5